The sequence of this T cell receptor beta chain was determined in a study of PD-1 blockade in classical Hodgkin lymphoma. For this clone: What it recognizes is unknown.

This CDR3 has 15 residues. Trimming stripped 0 bases from V and 0 bases from J, with 6 bases between. Germline CDR1 is MNHEY and CDR2 is SVGAGI. The study's findings and limits: Before treatment, complete responders showed about the same diversity as newly diagnosed patients. Why repertoires differed is undefined; disease activity or prior therapy possibly contributed.

Clones were read by immunoSEQ multiplex PCR, and TCRdb kept only the in-frame ones, dropping some. The sample yields about 4,100 clones, about two thirds seen once. With no exception, relapse followed autologous stem cell transplantation in all patients, and brentuximab vedotin exposure varied. The sequences come from peripheral blood mononuclear cells (PBMCs), collected at baseline. The TCR was taken from a human donor with classical Hodgkin lymphoma. The chain joins TRBV6-5 to TRBJ1-5, with D tentatively TRBD1 (5 bases). This CDR3 reads CASSYSGGSNQPQHF. In DNA, the CDR3 is TGTGCCAGCAGTTACTCGGGGGGTAGCAATCAGCCCCAGCATTTT.